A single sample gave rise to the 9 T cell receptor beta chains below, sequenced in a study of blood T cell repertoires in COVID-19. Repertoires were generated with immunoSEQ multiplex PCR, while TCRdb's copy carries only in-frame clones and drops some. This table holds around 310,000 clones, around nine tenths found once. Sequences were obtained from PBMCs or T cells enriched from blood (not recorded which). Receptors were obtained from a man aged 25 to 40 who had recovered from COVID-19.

CDR3 coding DNA: TGTGCCAGCAGTGAGGACAGAGTTTCACCCCTCCACTTT. Its translation: CASSEDRVSPLHF. The chain employs TRBV25-1 and TRBJ1-6, with D perhaps matching TRBD1 (6 bases). Trimming shortened V by 3 bases and J by 9 bases, and 9 bases separated the two germline ends. The V gene's germline CDR1 is MGHDK and CDR2 SYGVNS. The CDR3 totals 13 residues.

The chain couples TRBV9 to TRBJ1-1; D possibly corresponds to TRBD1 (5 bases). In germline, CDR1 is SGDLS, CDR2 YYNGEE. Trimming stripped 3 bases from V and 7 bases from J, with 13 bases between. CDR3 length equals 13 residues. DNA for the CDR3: TGTGCCAGCAGCGAGGGAGGGGACGGTGAAGCTTTCTTT. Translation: CASSEGGDGEAFF.

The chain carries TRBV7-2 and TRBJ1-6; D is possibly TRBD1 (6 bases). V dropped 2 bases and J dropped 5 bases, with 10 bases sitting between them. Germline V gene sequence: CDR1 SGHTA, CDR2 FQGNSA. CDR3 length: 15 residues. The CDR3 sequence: CASSLNRAHNSPLHF. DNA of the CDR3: TGTGCCAGCAGCTTAAACAGGGCTCATAATTCACCCCTCCACTTT.

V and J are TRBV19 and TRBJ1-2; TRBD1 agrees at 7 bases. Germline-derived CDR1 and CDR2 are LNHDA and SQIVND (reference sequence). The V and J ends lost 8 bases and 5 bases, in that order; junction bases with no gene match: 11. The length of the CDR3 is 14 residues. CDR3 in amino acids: CASGPRDRGYGYTF. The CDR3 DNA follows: TGTGCCAGTGGGCCTCGGGACAGAGGATATGGCTACACCTTC.

CDR3 amino acids: CASSGPGTVNSPLHF. CDR3 DNA: TGTGCCAGCAGCGGGCCCGGGACAGTAAATTCACCCCTCCACTTT. The gene calls are TRBV11-2 and TRBJ1-6; 7 nucleotides line up with TRBD1. The J segment lost 7 bases and the V segment lost 5 bases, leaving 8 bases of the junction unmatched. Germline assignment: CDR1 SGHAT and CDR2 FQNNGV. The CDR3 extends over 15 amino acids.

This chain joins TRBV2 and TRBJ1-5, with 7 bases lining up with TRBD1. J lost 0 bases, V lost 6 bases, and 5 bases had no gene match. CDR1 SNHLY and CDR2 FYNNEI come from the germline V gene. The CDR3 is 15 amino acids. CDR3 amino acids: CASRGDSSSNQPQHF. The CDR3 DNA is TGTGCCAGCAGGGGGGACAGCTCTAGCAATCAGCCCCAGCATTTT. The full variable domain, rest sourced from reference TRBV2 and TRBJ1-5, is EPEVTQTPSHQVTQMGQEVILRCVPISNHLYFYWYRQILGQKVEFLVSFYNNEISEKSEIFDDQFSVERPDGSNFTLKIRSTKLEDSAMYFCASRGDSSSNQPQHFGDGTRLSIL.

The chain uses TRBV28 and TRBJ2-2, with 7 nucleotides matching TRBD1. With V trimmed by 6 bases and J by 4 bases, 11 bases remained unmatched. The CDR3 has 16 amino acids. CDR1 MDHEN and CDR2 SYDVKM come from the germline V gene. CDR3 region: CASSRDRLLSTGELFF. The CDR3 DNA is TGTGCCAGCAGCCGGGACAGACTTTTGAGCACCGGGGAGCTGTTTTTT.

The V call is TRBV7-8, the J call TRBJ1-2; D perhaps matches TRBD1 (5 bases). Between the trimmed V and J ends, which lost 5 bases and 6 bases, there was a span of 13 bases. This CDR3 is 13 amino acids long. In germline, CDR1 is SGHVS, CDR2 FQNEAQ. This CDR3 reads CASSLGRADGYTF. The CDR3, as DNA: TGTGCCAGCAGCCTAGGCAGGGCAGATGGCTACACCTTC.

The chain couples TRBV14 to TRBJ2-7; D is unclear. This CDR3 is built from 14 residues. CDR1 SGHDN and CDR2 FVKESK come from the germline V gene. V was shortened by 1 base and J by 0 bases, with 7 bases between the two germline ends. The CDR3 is CASSQGGFSYEQYF. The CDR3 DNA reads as TGTGCCAGCAGCCAAGGTGGCTTCTCCTACGAGCAGTACTTC.